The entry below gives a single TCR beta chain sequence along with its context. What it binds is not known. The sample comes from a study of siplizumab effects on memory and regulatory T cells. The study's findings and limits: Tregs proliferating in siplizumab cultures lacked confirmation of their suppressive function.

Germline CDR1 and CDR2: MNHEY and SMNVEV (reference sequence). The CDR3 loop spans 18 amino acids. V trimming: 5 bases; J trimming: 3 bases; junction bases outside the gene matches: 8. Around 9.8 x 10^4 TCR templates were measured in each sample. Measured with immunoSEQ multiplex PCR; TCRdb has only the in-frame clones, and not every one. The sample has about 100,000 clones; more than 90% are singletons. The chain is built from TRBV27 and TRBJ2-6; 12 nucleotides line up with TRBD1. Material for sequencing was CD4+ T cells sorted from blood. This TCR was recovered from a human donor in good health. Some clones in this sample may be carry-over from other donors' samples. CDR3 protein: CASSGKGQGAYGANVLTF. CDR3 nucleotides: TGTGCCAGCAGTGGGAAGGGACAGGGGGCGTATGGGGCCAACGTCCTGACTTTC.